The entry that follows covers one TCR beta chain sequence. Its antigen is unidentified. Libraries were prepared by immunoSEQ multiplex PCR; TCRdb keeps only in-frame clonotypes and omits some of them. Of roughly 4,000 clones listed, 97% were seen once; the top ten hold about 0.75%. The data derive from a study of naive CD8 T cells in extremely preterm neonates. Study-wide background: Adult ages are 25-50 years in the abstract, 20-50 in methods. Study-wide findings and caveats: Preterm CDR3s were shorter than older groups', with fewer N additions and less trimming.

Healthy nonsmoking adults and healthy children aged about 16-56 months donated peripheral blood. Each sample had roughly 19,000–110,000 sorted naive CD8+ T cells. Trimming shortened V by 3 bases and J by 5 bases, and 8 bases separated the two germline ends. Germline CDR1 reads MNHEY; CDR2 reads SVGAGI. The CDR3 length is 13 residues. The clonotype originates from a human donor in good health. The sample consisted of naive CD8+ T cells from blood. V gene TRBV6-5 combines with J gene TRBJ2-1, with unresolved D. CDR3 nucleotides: TGTGCCAGCAGTTATGGGCTCGACAATGAGCAGTTCTTC. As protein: CASSYGLDNEQFF.